This T cell receptor beta chain derives from a study of post-analysis software for immune sequencing data. For the study at large: As for disease course, relapsing-remitting, secondary progressive and progressive-relapsing multiple sclerosis were all included. Study-wide findings and caveats: There were five or six TRBV segments more frequent in patients than controls, and TRBV5-6, TRBV5-1 and TRBV20-1 were among them.

This clonotype was found a few times. Its specificity is not known. Germline assignment: CDR1 MNHEY and CDR2 SVGAGI. This CDR3 contains 19 residues. V lost 0 bases to trimming and J lost 0 bases, with 18 bases between them. The TCR beta cDNA libraries carried unique molecular identifiers. Each sample of about 0.9 to 10 million input T cells yielded about 500,000 cDNA molecules, so each molecule approximated one T cell. Each CDR3 protein gets one entry after TCRdb re-called the PCR reads with MiXCR. This table holds over 700,000 distinct CDR3 sequences, approximately 30% found once. Sequencing used blood. This TCR was sampled from a girl aged 5-17 years with multiple sclerosis. The J gene is TRBJ2-1, the V gene TRBV6-5, with D possibly matching TRBD2 (5 bases). The CDR3 DNA reads as TGTGCCAGCAGTTACTCATTCATCAGCGGACCGAGCTCCTACAATGAGCAGTTCTTC. The encoded protein is CASSYSFISGPSSYNEQFF.